These T cell receptor beta chains were read from a single sample in a study of memory CD4+ T cells and cytomegalovirus serostatus. The assay was immunoSEQ multiplex PCR, and TCRdb's table has in-frame clones only and misses some. The sample records 40,000 to 55,000 clones, around 80% being singletons. Sequenced sample: memory CD4+ T cells from blood. Receptors were obtained from an adult in good health and CMV-seropositive. Both conserved end residues are part of each CDR3. Fields, in order: V gene, J gene, clone size, D gene, CDR3 DNA, CDR3 protein. The D gene is left open where the match is weak. For some rows the clone size is stated as once, few or many, or as a class when expanded; others skip it.

TRBV29-1	TRBJ1-2	NA	TRBD1	TGCAGCGTTGAAGGTCGCGCAGGGGGTAACTCTGGCTACACCTTC	CSVEGRAGGNSGYTF
TRBV2	TRBJ1-5	NA	TRBD1	TGTGCCAGCAGCCTCAAGGACAGGGTGCGGGGCAGCAATCAGCCCCAGCATTTT	CASSLKDRVRGSNQPQHF
TRBV12-5	TRBJ1-5	NA	TRBD1	TGTGCTAGTGGTTTGGTAGGGGGCCGGGAGCCCCAGCATTTT	CASGLVGGREPQHF
TRBV6-4	TRBJ1-2	NA	NA	TGTGCCAGCAGTGAAGGTGGGGGTGGCTACACCTTC	CASSEGGGGYTF
TRBV7-2	TRBJ1-5	NA	NA	TGTGCCAGCAGCCCCTGGGGGAGTCAGCCCCAGCATTTT	CASSPWGSQPQHF
TRBV2	TRBJ2-3	NA	NA	TGTGCCAGCAGAGGACCTCGAGGGGGAACAGATACGCAGTATTTT	CASRGPRGGTDTQYF
TRBV27	TRBJ2-1	NA	NA	TGTGCCAGCAGTTTCCGGGTTGGCGGTTCCTACAATGAGCAGTTCTTC	CASSFRVGGSYNEQFF
TRBV18	TRBJ1-1	NA	TRBD1	TGTGCCAGCTCCAACCAGGGGGCTTCGACTGAAGCTTTCTTT	CASSNQGASTEAFF
TRBV28	TRBJ2-7	NA	NA	TGTGCCAGCAGCTCATTTACCATAGGCCCCGGGAGAAGGGCCTACGAGCAGTACTTC	CASSSFTIGPGRRAYEQYF
TRBV18	TRBJ1-4	NA	NA	TGTGCCAGCTCACCAGCCTCAGGGTTGGGGACTAATGAAAAACTGTTTTTT	CASSPASGLGTNEKLFF
TRBV28	TRBJ2-3	NA	NA	TGTGCCAGCAGTCTACCCCGTAGAGATACGCAGTATTTT	CASSLPRRDTQYF
TRBV27	TRBJ1-4	NA	NA	TGTGCCAGCAGTTTAATCCCCTTCGGATCTCCCCCGTTTTTT	CASSLIPFGSPPFF
TRBV11-3	TRBJ2-2	once	NA	TGTGCCAGCAGCCAGGCCAGGGGCGGCACCGGGGAGCTGTTTTTT	CASSQARGGTGELFF
TRBV19	TRBJ1-2	NA	NA	TGTGCCAGTAAAATCAACAGGGAGGAGTATGGCTACACCTTC	CASKINREEYGYTF
TRBV19	TRBJ1-6	few	NA	TGTGCCAGTAGGGACAGTTCTGGTTCACCCCTCCACTTT	CASRDSSGSPLHF
TRBV21-1	TRBJ1-2	once	NA	TGTGCCAGCAGCTTGACAGGGGGCGTTCCGGGTTATGGCTACACCTTC	CASSLTGGVPGYGYTF
TRBV6-6	TRBJ1-2	NA	NA	TGTGCCAGCAGTCAGGGCTATGGCTACACCTTC	CASSQGYGYTF
TRBV27	TRBJ1-2	NA	TRBD1	TGTGCCAGCAGTGGGACAGGGGGTTATAGCTATGGCTACACCTTC	CASSGTGGYSYGYTF
TRBV28	TRBJ1-2	few	NA	TGTGCCAGCAGTTTGGGGGCGCGAGTTTATGGCTACACCTTC	CASSLGARVYGYTF
TRBV7-2	TRBJ2-2	NA	TRBD2	TGTGCCAGCAGCGCCACGTTACTAGCGGGAGCCGGGGAGCTGTTTTTT	CASSATLLAGAGELFF